This TCR beta chain was recorded in a study of regulatory T cells in long-lasting Graves disease. Investigators prepared the TCR beta libraries by applying iRepertoire HTBI primers and Arm-PCR of CDR3 regions. TCRdb re-called the multiplex PCR reads with MiXCR, one entry per CDR3 protein. The data hold about 560,000 distinct CDR3 sequences, with 15% to 20% observed a single time. The J segment lost 5 bases and the V segment lost 6 bases, leaving 5 bases of the junction unmatched. The CDR3 totals 14 residues. CDR1 SQVTM and CDR2 ANQGSEA come from the germline V gene. The table lists this clonotype with a few counts. Time point described: newly diagnosed GD, antithyroid drugs for less than 3 months. Construction of the TCR library relied on RNA isolated from PBMCs. This sample also belongs to another study, concerning T cells in Graves' hyperthyroidism and ophthalmopathy.

The source of this sequence is a man aged 18 to 30 with Graves disease. The rearrangement links TRBV29-1 to TRBJ2-2; 11 positions match TRBD1. This specimen was peripheral blood mononuclear cells (PBMCs), taken at new diagnosis, from a patient treated with antithyroid drugs. The CDR3 DNA reads as TGCAGCGTAGCCGGGACAGGGGGTACCGGGGAGCTGTTTTTT. Translated, it gives CSVAGTGGTGELFF.